A few counts support the clone carrying this T cell receptor beta chain. Its specificity is unknown. The source of the sample is a study of T-cell memory formation after mild COVID-19. As for the study in general: TCR clusters were mostly donor specific.

General study results and limits: Contracting clones from day 15 to 85 showed balanced CD4/CD8; later expanders favored CD4+.

The TCR alpha and TCR beta cDNA libraries, bearing sample barcodes and UMIs, were generated by 5'RACE using constant-segment primers. Via MiXCR, TCRdb re-called the 5' RACE reads, giving one row per CDR3 protein. The table shows 300,000 to 350,000 distinct CDR3 sequences, with roughly a fifth occurring only once. V gave up 3 bases and J gave up 4 bases, with 15 bases separating them. CDR1 is SGHAT, CDR2 FQDESV, per germline (reference sequence). CDR3 size: 15 residues. The sequence came from a man younger than 30 who had mild COVID-19 (a few samples of this study predate the infection). Cell type and time point are not known. Sequenced sample: PBMCs or a T cell subset sorted from them (not recorded which). This rearrangement joins TRBV11-1 to TRBJ2-5; possible D gene TRBD2, 6 bases. The CDR3 DNA reads as TGTGCCAGCAGCTTGCAGCGCGGCGGGGCAGAGACCCAGTACTTC. Its protein product is CASSLQRGGAETQYF.